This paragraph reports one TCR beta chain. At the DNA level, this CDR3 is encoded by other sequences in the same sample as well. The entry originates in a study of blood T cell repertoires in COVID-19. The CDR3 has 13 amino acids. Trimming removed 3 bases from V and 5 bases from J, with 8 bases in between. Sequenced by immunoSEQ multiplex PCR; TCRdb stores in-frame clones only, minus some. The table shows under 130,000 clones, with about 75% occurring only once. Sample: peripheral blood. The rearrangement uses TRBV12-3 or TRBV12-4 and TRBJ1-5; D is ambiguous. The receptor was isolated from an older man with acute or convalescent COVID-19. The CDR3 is CASSFLADQPQHF. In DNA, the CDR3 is TGTGCCAGCAGTTTTCTGGCGGATCAGCCCCAGCATTTT.